This is a list of T cell receptor beta chains from one sample in a study of CD4 and CD8 cells across lung adenocarcinoma regions. TCRdb re-called the PCR reads through MiXCR, storing one row per CDR3 protein. The repertoire holds some 8,000 distinct CDR3 sequences, with nearly 55% as singletons. Source material: CD8+ T cells from the center of a lung tumor. These receptors were obtained from a female donor with lung adenocarcinoma. The CD4 and CD8 labels of this study may be unreliable. The CDR3 runs from the conserved cysteine through the conserved F or W. The order of the fields is CDR3 DNA, CDR3 protein, J gene, D gene, clone size, V gene. A D gene is named only where the DNA matches it firmly. The size of a clone is reported for some rows only, either as once, few or many, or as a class for expanded clones.

DNA: TGTGCCAGCGGAGGACAGGCCCTACAAGAGACCCAGTACTTC; CDR3: CASGGQALQETQYF; J: TRBJ2-5; D: TRBD1; size: large; V: TRBV6-1
DNA: TGCCGCGGCACGGGGCTGTGGGCCAAAAACACGCAGTACTTT; CDR3: CRGTGLWAKNTQYF; J: TRBJ2-4; D: -; size: -; V: TRBV6-1
DNA: TGTGCCAGCAGCGTAGAGGCAGGGGGCTCCTACGAGCAGTACTTC; CDR3: CASSVEAGGSYEQYF; J: TRBJ2-7; D: TRBD1; size: many; V: TRBV9
DNA: TGTGCCGCGGGGTTGTGGACGTGTAGCCCAGATACCCAGTACTTC; CDR3: CAAGLWTCSPDTQYF; J: TRBJ2-5; D: -; size: -; V: TRBV7-8
DNA: TGTGCCAGCAGTTCCCTAGCGGGGCGCACAGATACGCAGTATTTT; CDR3: CASSSLAGRTDTQYF; J: TRBJ2-3; D: TRBD2; size: few; V: TRBV6-5
DNA: TGTGCCAGCAGCCCTTTAAGGAGTGGGAGCGGGAGGTCTGCAGATACGCAGTATTTT; CDR3: CASSPLRSGSGRSADTQYF; J: TRBJ2-3; D: TRBD2; size: many; V: TRBV27
DNA: TGTGCCAGGGGTGGCGGGGGGGGTCTGTCAGATACGCAGTATTTC; CDR3: CARGGGGGLSDTQYF; J: TRBJ2-3; D: TRBD2; size: -; V: TRBV6-1
DNA: TGTGCCGGGGGCTTTCAGGGGGGGACCAACAATGCGCAGTATTTC; CDR3: CAGGFQGGTNNAQYF; J: TRBJ2-1; D: -; size: -; V: TRBV10-3
DNA: TGTGCCAGCAGTGAAGGGACAGGGGGCAATGAGCAGTTCTTC; CDR3: CASSEGTGGNEQFF; J: TRBJ2-1; D: TRBD1; size: -; V: TRBV6-1
DNA: TGTGCCAGCAGCCCCGGACAGGGCTCTAGCACAGATACGCAGTTCTTC; CDR3: CASSPGQGSSTDTQFF; J: TRBJ2-1; D: TRBD1; size: -; V: TRBV7-9
DNA: TGTGCCGGCAACCGGGGCCTAGCCCAAGACACCCAGTACTTC; CDR3: CAGNRGLAQDTQYF; J: TRBJ2-4; D: -; size: few; V: TRBV6-1
DNA: TGTGCCAGCAGTGAGGACTCAGATTATTCACCCCTCCACTTT; CDR3: CASSEDSDYSPLHF; J: TRBJ1-6; D: -; size: -; V: TRBV6-1
DNA: TGTGCCAGCACCGAACTCGGGACTTCGAGCCCGGGCGAGCAGTACTTC; CDR3: CASTELGTSSPGEQYF; J: TRBJ2-7; D: -; size: medium-sized; V: TRBV27
DNA: TGTGCCAGCAGCTCCTACGACAGGGGCTCCGATGAGCAGTACTTC; CDR3: CASSSYDRGSDEQYF; J: TRBJ2-5; D: TRBD1; size: medium-sized; V: TRBV11-3
DNA: TGTGCCAGCAGCACCCGGGACCCCTCCCGGGAGCAGTTCTTC; CDR3: CASSTRDPSREQFF; J: TRBJ2-1; D: -; size: -; V: TRBV7-2
DNA: TGTGCCAGCAGTTATTTGGACAGTATTGGTGGCTACACCTTC; CDR3: CASSYLDSIGGYTF; J: TRBJ1-2; D: -; size: few; V: TRBV6-5
DNA: TGTGCCAGCAGTGATCGGCCGGGACAGGCTAACTATGGCTACACCTTC; CDR3: CASSDRPGQANYGYTF; J: TRBJ1-2; D: TRBD1; size: many; V: TRBV6-1
DNA: TGTGCCAGCAGTTACCTCAGCGACAGGGGCGTATCAGGGCAGTACTTC; CDR3: CASSYLSDRGVSGQYF; J: TRBJ2-7; D: TRBD1; size: -; V: TRBV6-2/TRBV6-3
DNA: TGTGCCAGCAGTGGGGACAGCCCCTGGGGAGACGCGCAGTACTTC; CDR3: CASSGDSPWGDAQYF; J: TRBJ2-5; D: TRBD1; size: once; V: TRBV6-1
DNA: TGTGCCAGCAGACACGGGATGGGCTCTGGGGGAGACGCCCTGACTTTC; CDR3: CASRHGMGSGGDALTF; J: TRBJ2-6; D: -; size: once; V: TRBV12-3/TRBV12-4
DNA: TGCGCCAGCACTTCATCGGTAGGGGACTATGGCTACACCTTC; CDR3: CASTSSVGDYGYTF; J: TRBJ1-2; D: -; size: -; V: TRBV5-1
DNA: TGTGCCCTCTCCCCAAGCGGTCAGGGGGCGACCAATGAGCAGTTCTTC; CDR3: CALSPSGQGATNEQFF; J: TRBJ2-1; D: TRBD1; size: -; V: TRBV10-3
DNA: TGTGCCAGCAGTGGAGGGCGCGACAAAGATACGCAGTACTTC; CDR3: CASSGGRDKDTQYF; J: TRBJ2-4; D: -; size: -; V: TRBV12-3/TRBV12-4
DNA: TGTGCCAGCAGTTACTGGGACTCTGGTCGCCATCAGCCCCTCCACTTT; CDR3: CASSYWDSGRHQPLHF; J: TRBJ1-6; D: -; size: -; V: TRBV6-5
DNA: TGTGCCAGTAGTACTCTAGCGGGAGGTAGTGCAGATACGCAGTATTTT; CDR3: CASSTLAGGSADTQYF; J: TRBJ2-3; D: TRBD2; size: -; V: TRBV19
DNA: TGTGCCAGCAGTGAGCTCGGGAGACAGGGGGCCGGGGAGCTGTCTTTT; CDR3: CASSELGRQGAGELSF; J: TRBJ2-2; D: TRBD1; size: -; V: TRBV6-1
DNA: TGTGCCAGCAGCTTAGTCGGGGGGGCAGGGGATGAAGCTTTCTTT; CDR3: CASSLVGGAGDEAFF; J: TRBJ1-1; D: -; size: -; V: TRBV7-9
DNA: TGTGCCAGCAGCCCGCGCGGGACTAGCGGGGTAGATACGCAGTATTTT; CDR3: CASSPRGTSGVDTQYF; J: TRBJ2-3; D: TRBD2; size: few; V: TRBV7-6
DNA: TGTGCCAGCAGTACCCAGGGGGGCATGAACACTGAAGCTTTCTTT; CDR3: CASSTQGGMNTEAFF; J: TRBJ1-1; D: TRBD1; size: large; V: TRBV12-3/TRBV12-4
DNA: TGTGCGGGCAGCGGGGGGGGTGACCAAGATACCCAGTACTTT; CDR3: CAGSGGGDQDTQYF; J: TRBJ2-3; D: TRBD2; size: -; V: TRBV12-3/TRBV12-4
DNA: TGTGCCAGCAGAGGATCTGGTAGGTACTTC; CDR3: CASRGSGRYF; J: TRBJ2-1; D: -; size: -; V: TRBV12-3/TRBV12-4
DNA: TGCGCCAGCAGCCAACGGACAGGGGGTGGCTACACCTTC; CDR3: CASSQRTGGGYTF; J: TRBJ1-2; D: TRBD1; size: -; V: TRBV4-3
DNA: TGTGCCAGCAAGAGGGTCAGCAAAAATACGCAGTACTTC; CDR3: CASKRVSKNTQYF; J: TRBJ2-7; D: -; size: -; V: TRBV28
DNA: TGTGCCAGCAGCTTAGAGTTGAACACTGAAGCTTTCTTT; CDR3: CASSLELNTEAFF; J: TRBJ1-1; D: -; size: medium-sized; V: TRBV11-3
DNA: TGTGCCAGCAGCCTCGCAGGGGGGGTGAATGAGCAGTTCTTC; CDR3: CASSLAGGVNEQFF; J: TRBJ2-1; D: -; size: large; V: TRBV7-3
DNA: TGTGCCAGCAGCCCGTTGGGGGGAGGAAGCACAGATACGCAGTATTTT; CDR3: CASSPLGGGSTDTQYF; J: TRBJ2-3; D: -; size: -; V: TRBV6-4
DNA: TGTGCCAGCAGTCCCCCGGGACAGGGGAACACCGGGGAGCTGTTTTTT; CDR3: CASSPPGQGNTGELFF; J: TRBJ2-2; D: TRBD1; size: many; V: TRBV27
DNA: TGTGCCAGCCTGCGGGTGTGGCTCGATGCGCAGTTCTTC; CDR3: CASLRVWLDAQFF; J: TRBJ2-1; D: -; size: -; V: TRBV7-6
DNA: TGTGCCAGCATGGAACACGGGGGCGGGGGACTCGGTACGCAGTATTTT; CDR3: CASMEHGGGGLGTQYF; J: TRBJ2-3; D: -; size: -; V: TRBV7-3
DNA: TGTGCCAGCAGCGAAGGGACAGAAGAGCAGTACTTC; CDR3: CASSEGTEEQYF; J: TRBJ2-7; D: TRBD1; size: large; V: TRBV7-8
DNA: TGTGCCAGCAGCTTCATAGCGGGGGGCCGGAATGAGCAGTACTTC; CDR3: CASSFIAGGRNEQYF; J: TRBJ2-7; D: TRBD2; size: -; V: TRBV7-3
DNA: TGCGCCAGCAGCCGAGTTGACAGGGCGCGGGAGCAGTTCTTC; CDR3: CASSRVDRAREQFF; J: TRBJ2-1; D: TRBD1; size: -; V: TRBV4-3